This TCR beta chain was captured in a study of blood T cell repertoires in COVID-19. This CDR3 comprises 18 residues. V lost 0 bases to trimming and J lost 4 bases, with 22 bases between them. From germline, CDR1 is GTSNPN and CDR2 SVGIG (reference sequence). Data came from immunoSEQ multiplex PCR; TCRdb stores just in-frame clones and leaves some out. The sample holds roughly 460,000 clones, approximately 90% seen once. This TCR derives from a man between 18 and 35 years old with COVID-19, enrolled during active disease. V gene TRBV30 combines with J gene TRBJ2-1; D remains ambiguous. The sequenced material came from peripheral blood. CDR3 nucleotide sequence: TGTGCCTGGAGTGTATTGGTGGGCTGGGCCGGCCGGTACAATGAGCAGTTCTTC. Its protein product is CAWSVLVGWAGRYNEQFF.